This T cell receptor beta chain is drawn from a study of T cell responses to AZD1222 COVID-19 vaccine. In germline, CDR1 is SGDLS, CDR2 YYNGEE. V lost 3 bases to trimming and J lost 5 bases, with 15 bases between them. The CDR3 extends over 14 amino acids. TCRdb's copy holds only in-frame clones and misses some; the assay was immunoSEQ multiplex PCR. The repertoire holds over 150,000 clones, with roughly 87% as singletons. The rearrangement joins TRBV9 to TRBJ2-7, with no clear D. The sequencing here drew on peripheral blood, taken on day 0 of AZD1222 vaccination. The origin of this receptor is an adult in good health. The CDR3 sequence: CASSARLDQNEQYF. CDR3 nucleotides: TGTGCCAGCAGCGCGAGACTCGACCAGAACGAGCAGTACTTC.